These 2 T cell receptor beta chains share one sample of origin, sequenced in a study of monozygotic twins with inflammatory bowel disease. TCRdb re-called the 5' RACE reads and gives one entry per CDR3 protein, without DNA. This table lists about 110,000 distinct CDR3 sequences. The source material was blood. These receptors came from a human donor with ulcerative colitis or Crohn's disease, or a healthy co-twin of an affected twin (not recorded which).

The chain combines TRBV9 with TRBJ2-1; TCRdb outputs TRBD2, but without DNA this stays unchecked. The CDR3 has 16 residues. Germline lookup yields CDR1 SGDLS and CDR2 YYNGEE. The CDR3 here is CASSDMAGLAGVEQFF.

This sequence joins TRBV11-2 and TRBJ2-7; as DNA is missing, the TRBD2 call by TCRdb cannot be tested. The CDR3 contains 15 residues. Per germline, CDR1 SGHAT and CDR2 FQNNGV. The CDR3 loop is CASSVNPGLAALMDF.